Listed here are 2 T cell receptor beta chains from one sample, sequenced in a study of T cell responses to AZD1222 COVID-19 vaccine. Method: immunoSEQ multiplex PCR; TCRdb's copy keeps in-frame clones and lacks some. The table shows about 170,000 clones, with roughly 87% occurring only once. This material consisted of peripheral blood, taken on day 0 of AZD1222 vaccination. The receptor source for this set is an adult in good health.

This clone has only one observation. V is TRBV7-9 and J is TRBJ2-5; D unresolved. Germline V lookup: CDR1 SEHNR, CDR2 FQNEAQ (reference sequence). The CDR3 is made up of 14 amino acids. V gave up 1 base and J gave up 4 bases, with 10 bases separating them. The CDR3 spells CASSLGVDAETQYF. The CDR3 bases are TGTGCCAGCAGCTTAGGGGTAGACGCAGAGACCCAGTACTTC.

The V call is TRBV30, the J call TRBJ1-2; D uncertain. Trimming took 4 bases from V and 7 from J, leaving 16 bases between them. The CDR3 is made up of 13 amino acids. CDR1 is GTSNPN, CDR2 SVGIG, per germline (reference sequence). The CDR3 region has the DNA TGTGCCTGGAATTGGATCTCCAGCGTTGGCTACACCTTC. It translates to CAWNWISSVGYTF.